The clone carrying this TCR beta chain showed up many times. Sorted cells numbering about 20,000 to 1,000,000, with 10%, 30% or 50% RNA, yielded the naive CD8 libraries. As previously described, bulk TCR libraries were made using listed TCR primers. TCRdb called the PCR reads again in MiXCR, with one record for every CDR3 protein. This table holds fewer than 350,000 distinct CDR3 sequences, roughly 24% found once. This specimen comes from a study of molecular identifiers for immune sequencing clone quantification. V was trimmed by 5 bases and J by 0 bases, leaving 7 bases between them. This CDR3 has 13 amino acids. From germline, CDR1 is SGHTA and CDR2 FQGNSA.

Sequencing used naive CD8+ T cells from blood, with Jurkat cell RNA spiked in. The subset denotes: FACS-sorted CD8+CD4-CCR7+CD45RA+ naive T cells. The chain recombines TRBV7-2 with TRBJ1-2; D is unclear. The TCR sequence derives from a human donor in good health. Some libraries in this study had Jurkat cell RNA spiked in. DNA of the CDR3: TGTGCCAGCAGCCCCGAACCTAACTATGGCTACACCTTC. Translating gives CASSPEPNYGYTF.